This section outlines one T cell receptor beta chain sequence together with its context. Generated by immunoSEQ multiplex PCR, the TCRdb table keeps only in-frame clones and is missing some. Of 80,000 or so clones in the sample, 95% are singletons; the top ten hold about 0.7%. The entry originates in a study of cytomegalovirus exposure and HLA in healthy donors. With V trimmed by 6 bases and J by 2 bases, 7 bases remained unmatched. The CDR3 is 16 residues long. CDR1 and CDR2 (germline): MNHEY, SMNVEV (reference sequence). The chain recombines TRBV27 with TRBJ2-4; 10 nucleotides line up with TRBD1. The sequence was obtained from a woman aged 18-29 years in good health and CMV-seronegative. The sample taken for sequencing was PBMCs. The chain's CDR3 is CASSDRDRGPKNIQYF. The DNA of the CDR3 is TGTGCCAGCAGCGACCGGGACAGGGGACCCAAAAACATTCAGTACTTC.